These 21 T cell receptor beta chains were sequenced from one sample in a study of T cells in Graves' hyperthyroidism and ophthalmopathy. RNA transcripts yielded amplified TCR beta CDR3 regions. A first-round RT-PCR of the TCR CDR3 used the HTBI primer set. In TCRdb, the multiplex PCR reads were re-called with MiXCR into one record per CDR3 protein. The sample records 450,000 to 500,000 distinct CDR3 sequences, approximately 23% being singletons. Sequenced sample: blood. Receptors were obtained from a woman in her 70s with Graves' ophthalmopathy.

CDR3 sequence: CASGRLINEQFF. DNA of the CDR3: TGTGCTAGTGGTCGGCTGATCAATGAGCAGTTCTTC. The gene calls are TRBV12-5 and TRBJ2-1; D is unclear. The CDR3 totals 12 residues. V was pared by 5 bases and J by 6 bases, with 8 bases between. Germline CDR1 and CDR2: LGHNT and FRNRAP.

The gene calls are TRBV7-8 and TRBJ2-7; D unclear. The germline V gene encodes CDR1 SGHVS and CDR2 FQNEAQ. The CDR3 has 12 residues. Deletions cut 1 base from V and 5 bases from J, with 6 bases between. CDR3 nucleotides: TGTGCCAGCAGCTTAGAGCACAACGAGCAGTACTTC. Amino acids: CASSLEHNEQYF.

This clonotype was picked up a small number of times. The genes are TRBV19 and TRBJ1-1, with D possibly matching TRBD1 (5 bases). Germline CDR1 is LNHDA and CDR2 is SQIVND (reference sequence). The CDR3 extends over 14 amino acids. V lost 7 bases to trimming and J lost 1 base, with 13 bases between them. The CDR3 reads CASTPQTANTEAFF. In nucleotides, the CDR3 is TGTGCCAGTACACCTCAGACAGCGAACACTGAAGCTTTCTTT.

The V gene is TRBV7-2, the J gene TRBJ2-5; either TRBD1 or TRBD2 may supply D (6 bases each). The CDR3 covers 15 residues. The V gene lost 6 bases and the J gene lost 5 bases, with 19 bases spanning the gap. The germline gives CDR1 SGHTA, CDR2 FQGNSA. CDR3 bases: TGTGCCAGCAGTATACAGGGCGGGGTTTGGGAGACCCAGTACTTC. Protein product: CASSIQGGVWETQYF. Variable domain in full (rest from reference TRBV7-2 and TRBJ2-5): GAGVSQSPSNKVTEKGKDVELRCDPISGHTALYWYRQSLGQGLEFLIYFQGNSAPDKSGLPSDRFSAERTGGSVSTLTIQRTQQEDSAVYLCASSIQGGVWETQYFGPGTRLLVL.

This clonotype has only a few counts. The V and J genes are TRBV6-6 and TRBJ2-7; D possibly corresponds to TRBD2 (6 bases). CDR1 is MNHNY, CDR2 SVGAGI, per germline (reference sequence). The length of the CDR3 is 16 residues. V shed 0 bases and J shed 0 bases, with 12 bases lying between them. The CDR3 DNA is TGTGCCAGCAGTTACTCGAGCCGACTAGACTCCTACGAGCAGTACTTC. Its translation is CASSYSSRLDSYEQYF.

About this clonotype: A much larger clone lies a single base off, so this may be a read error. J is TRBJ2-3 and V is TRBV5-5; D is unresolved. The CDR3 loop spans 13 amino acids. Germline V gene data show CDR1 as SGHKS and CDR2 as YYEKEE (reference sequence). Trimming shortened V by 0 bases and J by 2 bases, and 4 bases separated the two germline ends. As DNA, the CDR3 is TGTGCCAGCAGCTTGGGACACACAGATACGCAGTATTTT. Translated: CASSLGHTDTQYF. The full variable domain, rest sourced from reference TRBV5-5 and TRBJ2-3, is DAGVTQSPTHLIKTRGQQVTLRCSPISGHKSVSWYQQVLGQGPQFIFQYYEKEERGRGNFPDRFSARQFPNYSSELNVNALLLGDSALYLCASSLGHTDTQYFGPGTRLTVL.

This clonotype was observed many times. V and J are TRBV27 and TRBJ2-3, with a weak D call TRBD1 (6 bases). Germline V gene sequence: CDR1 MNHEY, CDR2 SMNVEV (reference sequence). Trimming left V 6 bases short and J 3 bases short, with 13 bases between. The CDR3 is 14 residues long. The CDR3 protein is CASRQGFVTDTQYF. The CDR3 coding sequence is TGTGCCAGCAGGCAGGGGTTCGTTACAGATACGCAGTATTTT.

The J gene is TRBJ2-7, the V gene TRBV27; D is unresolved. V lost 2 bases, J lost 2 bases, and 16 bases lay in between. The CDR3 runs 16 residues. The germline V gene encodes CDR1 MNHEY and CDR2 SMNVEV (reference sequence). The chain's CDR3 is CASSLNRHTNTYEQYF. The CDR3 coding sequence is TGTGCCAGCAGTTTAAATAGGCACACTAATACCTACGAGCAGTACTTC.

This clonotype appeared a few times. V gene TRBV7-3 combines with J gene TRBJ1-4, with 7 bases matching TRBD1. Looked up from germline, CDR1 is SGHTA and CDR2 is FQGTGA. The ends lost 5 bases at V and 3 bases at J; junction bases unmatched: 6. The CDR3 runs to 15 residues. The CDR3 DNA reads as TGTGCCAGCAGCCAGACAGGGTACCCTAATGAAAAACTGTTTTTT. Translated, it gives CASSQTGYPNEKLFF.

This clonotype was recorded at least ten times. The chain has TRBV28 and TRBJ2-7, with D perhaps TRBD1 or TRBD2 (5 bases each). CDR1 and CDR2 from the germline V gene are MDHEN and SYDVKM. V lost 1 base and J 4 bases, leaving 11 bases between the germline ends. The CDR3 consists of 14 residues. The CDR3 spells CASSLSRDPYEQYF. The CDR3 DNA sequence: TGTGCCAGCAGTTTATCCAGGGACCCTTACGAGCAGTACTTC. The variable domain in full, with the rest retrieved from reference TRBV28 and TRBJ2-7, is DVKVTQSSRYLVKRTGEKVFLECVQDMDHENMFWYRQDPGLGLRLIYFSYDVKMKEKGDIPEGYSVSREKKERFSLILESASTNQTSMYLCASSLSRDPYEQYFGPGTRLTVT.

This chain uses TRBV9 with TRBJ2-3, with TRBD2 as a possible D gene (5 bases). The length of the CDR3 is 15 residues. V was cut by 0 bases and J by 0 bases, with 8 bases left in between. From germline, CDR1 is SGDLS and CDR2 YYNGEE. The CDR3 spells CASSVDGISTDTQYF. The CDR3 nucleotides are TGTGCCAGCAGCGTAGACGGGATTAGCACAGATACGCAGTATTTT.

This clonotype has just a few counts. J is TRBJ2-7 and V is TRBV5-1, with D unresolved. Trimming removed 1 base at V and 1 base at J, with 9 bases between. Germline V lookup: CDR1 SGHRS, CDR2 YFSETQ. The CDR3 has 14 amino acids. The CDR3: CASSLSALSYEQYF. The CDR3 nucleotides read TGCGCCAGCAGCTTGTCAGCGCTGTCCTACGAGCAGTACTTC.

This chain uses TRBV20-1 with TRBJ1-2, with D possibly matching TRBD1 (6 bases). V was clipped by 6 bases and J by 4 bases, with 12 bases between them. Germline V gives CDR1 DFQATT, CDR2 SNEGSKA (reference sequence). The CDR3 runs to 12 residues. In DNA form, the CDR3 reads TGCAGTGCCCGGGACATTCCCTATGGCTACACCTTC. Amino acids: CSARDIPYGYTF.

The chain combines TRBV20-1 with TRBJ2-7; TRBD1 agrees at 7 bases. With V trimmed by 0 bases and J by 2 bases, 7 bases remained unmatched. Per the germline V gene, CDR1 is DFQATT and CDR2 is SNEGSKA (reference sequence). This CDR3 has 15 residues. CDR3 loop: CSARDRGLLPYEQYF. CDR3 nucleotide sequence: TGCAGTGCTAGAGATAGGGGGCTCCTACCCTACGAGCAGTACTTC.

In this sample, this clonotype turned up many times. The gene calls are TRBV2 and TRBJ1-4; D unclear. CDR1 is SNHLY, CDR2 FYNNEI, per germline. Trimming shortened V by 6 bases and J by 1 base, and 6 bases separated the two germline ends. CDR3 length equals 13 residues. CDR3 sequence reads: CASSRETNEKLFF. The CDR3 coding sequence is TGTGCCAGCAGCAGAGAAACTAATGAAAAACTGTTTTTT. The full variable domain, its missing parts supplied by reference TRBV2 and TRBJ1-4, is EPEVTQTPSHQVTQMGQEVILRCVPISNHLYFYWYRQILGQKVEFLVSFYNNEISEKSEIFDDQFSVERPDGSNFTLKIRSTKLEDSAMYFCASSRETNEKLFFGSGTQLSVL.

This clonotype has a count of ten or more. The chain employs TRBV9 and TRBJ2-7; unclear D gene. Per the germline V gene, CDR1 is SGDLS and CDR2 is YYNGEE. This CDR3 is built from 13 residues. Trimming pared 0 bases from V and 6 bases from J, leaving 10 bases between. Here the CDR3 DNA reads TGTGCCAGCAGCGTAGATTACAGAACCGAGCAGTACTTC. This sequence encodes CASSVDYRTEQYF.

The sample holds many counts of this clonotype. V usage is TRBV7-2 and J usage is TRBJ2-7, with TRBD2 as a possible D gene (6 bases). V was shortened by 4 bases and J by 0 bases, with 13 bases between the two germline ends. CDR1 and CDR2 (germline): SGHTA, FQGNSA. There are 15 residues in the CDR3. The CDR3 protein is CASSSPGLSSYEQYF. The CDR3 nucleotides read TGTGCCAGCAGCTCGCCGGGACTCTCCTCCTACGAGCAGTACTTC.

This clonotype occurred a few times. The rearrangement links TRBV25-1 to TRBJ1-6; D might be TRBD1 (6 bases). The CDR3 runs 16 residues. Between the trimmed V and J ends, which lost 0 bases and 8 bases, there was a span of 14 bases. CDR1 MGHDK and CDR2 SYGVNS come from the germline V gene. The CDR3 protein is CASSEYTGKSDSPLHF. In DNA, the CDR3 is TGTGCCAGCAGTGAATATACAGGGAAGAGCGATTCACCCCTCCACTTT.

This clonotype was observed a few times. This rearrangement joins TRBV20-1 to TRBJ2-1; TRBD2 matches 10 bases. The germline gives CDR1 DFQATT, CDR2 SNEGSKA (reference sequence). J gave up 4 bases and V 5 bases, and 5 bases lay outside the gene matches. The CDR3 has 14 amino acids. The CDR3 DNA is TGCAGTGCTGTATCTAGCGGGAGTTACAATGAGCAGTTCTTC. As protein: CSAVSSGSYNEQFF.

This clonotype appeared many times. The chain links TRBV27 to TRBJ1-5; the D is unclear. CDR1 is MNHEY and CDR2 is SMNVEV in the germline V gene (reference sequence). V was cut by 2 bases and J by 3 bases, with 8 bases left in between. This CDR3 is built from 14 residues. CDR3 DNA: TGTGCCAGCAGTTTAACAGTCAACAATCAGCCCCAGCATTTT. Its translation: CASSLTVNNQPQHF.

The chain links TRBV20-1 to TRBJ2-1, with D tentatively TRBD1 or TRBD2 (5 bases each). Trimming took 4 bases from V and 10 from J, leaving 11 bases between them. The germline V gene has CDR1 DFQATT and CDR2 SNEGSKA (reference sequence). The CDR3 spans 11 residues. CDR3 bases: TGCAGTGCTATCGGGACGGTCGAGCAGTTCTTC. Residues: CSAIGTVEQFF.